The 2 T cell receptor beta chains below were found in one sample sequenced in a study of Ad26.COV2.S vaccination and SARS-CoV-2 variants. The assay was immunoSEQ multiplex PCR, and TCRdb's table has in-frame clones only and misses some. The sample yields roughly 420,000 clones, approximately 89% seen once. Noted treatment: about 20 received Ad26.COV2.S at low or high dose, single or two shots; roughly five received placebo; per-sample allocation not given. The samples were gathered on day 63 after the first injection of vaccine or placebo. Specimen: peripheral blood, collected in a trial of Ad26.COV2.S vaccine versus placebo. The receptors originated from a person between 18 and 65 years old who received the Ad26.COV2.S COVID-19 vaccine or a placebo.

The chain combines TRBV3-1 (or the pseudogene TRBV3-2) with TRBJ2-7, with D uncertain. The CDR3 consists of 14 residues. From germline, CDR1 is LGHDT and CDR2 YNNKEL (reference sequence). V was cut by 1 base and J by 2 bases, with 9 bases left in between. The CDR3 is CASSQALTPYEQYV. In DNA, the CDR3 is TGTGCCAGCAGCCAAGCCCTCACTCCCTACGAGCAGTACGTC.

This clone was seen a few times. The gene calls are TRBV7-2 and TRBJ1-2; the D is unclear. This CDR3 contains 13 residues. Trimming left V 6 bases short and J 0 bases short, with 8 bases between. The germline CDR1 and CDR2 sequences are SGHTA and FQGNSA. CDR3 coding DNA: TGTGCCAGCAGACCCCTAGCTAACTATGGCTACACCTTC. It is translated as CASRPLANYGYTF.